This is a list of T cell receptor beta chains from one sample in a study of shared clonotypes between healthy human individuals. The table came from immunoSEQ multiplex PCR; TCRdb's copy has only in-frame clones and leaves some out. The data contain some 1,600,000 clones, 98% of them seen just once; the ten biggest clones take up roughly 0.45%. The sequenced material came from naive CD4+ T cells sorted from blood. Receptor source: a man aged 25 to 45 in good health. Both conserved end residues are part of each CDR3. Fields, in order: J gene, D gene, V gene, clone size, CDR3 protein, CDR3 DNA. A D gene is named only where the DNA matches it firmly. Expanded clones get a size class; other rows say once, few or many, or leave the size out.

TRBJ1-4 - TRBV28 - CASGTGVANEKLFF TGTGCCAGCGGAACAGGCGTCGCTAATGAAAAACTGTTTTTT
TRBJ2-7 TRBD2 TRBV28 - CASSSPSGRYSYEQYF TGTGCCAGCAGTTCACCTAGCGGGAGGTACTCCTACGAGCAGTACTTC
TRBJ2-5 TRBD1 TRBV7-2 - CASSSITGGAETQYF TGTGCCAGCAGTTCCATAACAGGGGGCGCAGAGACCCAGTACTTC
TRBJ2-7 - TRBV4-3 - CASSQAGGRTYEQYF TGCGCCAGCAGCCAAGCCGGAGGAAGAACCTACGAGCAGTACTTC
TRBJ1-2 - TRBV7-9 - CASSSSGRDYGYTF TGTGCCAGCAGCTCTTCCGGCAGGGACTATGGCTACACCTTC
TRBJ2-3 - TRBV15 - CATRGRGTDTQYF TGTGCCACCAGAGGGAGAGGCACAGATACGCAGTATTTT
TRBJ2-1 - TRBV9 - CASSVGTLGNEQFF TGTGCCAGCAGCGTAGGGACTCTCGGCAATGAGCAGTTCTTC
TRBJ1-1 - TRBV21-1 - CASSKVYFPGDTEAFF TGTGCCAGCAGCAAAGTTTACTTTCCAGGGGACACTGAAGCTTTCTTT
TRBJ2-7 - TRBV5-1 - CASSLALDEQYF TGCGCCAGCAGCTTGGCCTTGGACGAGCAGTACTTC
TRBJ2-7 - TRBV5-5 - CASSLAGTVYEQYF TGTGCCAGCAGCTTGGCCGGGACGGTCTACGAGCAGTACTTC
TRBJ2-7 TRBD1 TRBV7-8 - CASSLRRTGQKAEQYF TGTGCCAGCAGCTTAAGACGGACAGGGCAGAAGGCCGAGCAGTACTTC
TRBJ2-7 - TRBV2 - CASPKYEQYF TGTGCCAGTCCGAAGTACGAGCAGTACTTC
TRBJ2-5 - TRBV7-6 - CASSHPGKSKEQYF TGTGCCAGCAGCCATCCGGGGAAATCAAAGGAGCAGTACTTC
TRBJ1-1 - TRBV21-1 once CASSPCGQGMNTEAFF TGTGCCAGCAGCCCCTGTGGACAGGGCATGAACACTGAAGCTTTCTTT
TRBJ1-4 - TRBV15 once CATSVGRGGGNEKLFF TGTGCCACCAGCGTAGGCCGGGGGGGCGGTAATGAAAAACTGTTTTTT
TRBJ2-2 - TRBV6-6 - CASSYSITTGELFF TGTGCCAGCAGTTACTCAATAACCACCGGGGAGCTGTTTTTT
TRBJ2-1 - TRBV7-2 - CASSLDSYNEQFF TGTGCCAGCAGCTTAGACTCTTACAATGAGCAGTTCTTC
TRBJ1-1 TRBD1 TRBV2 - CASSSGTGGLATPRRAEAFF TGTGCCAGCTCTTCCGGGACAGGGGGCTTGGCGACCCCTCGACGGGCTGAAGCTTTCTTT
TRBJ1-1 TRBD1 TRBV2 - CASSYPGGGNTEAFF TGTGCCAGCAGTTATCCAGGGGGCGGGAACACTGAAGCTTTCTTT
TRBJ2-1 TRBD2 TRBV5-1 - CASSLVPREGPNEQFF TGCGCCAGCAGCTTGGTACCGCGGGAGGGCCCTAATGAGCAGTTCTTC
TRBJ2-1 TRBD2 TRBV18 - CASSITGGINEQFF TGTGCCAGCTCAATAACGGGAGGAATAAATGAGCAGTTCTTC
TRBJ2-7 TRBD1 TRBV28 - CASSSALTGGWDEQYF TGTGCCAGCAGTTCTGCCTTGACAGGGGGGTGGGACGAGCAGTACTTC
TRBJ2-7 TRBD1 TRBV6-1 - CATLVDRVVYEQYF TGTGCCACCTTGGTTGACAGGGTTGTCTACGAGCAGTACTTC
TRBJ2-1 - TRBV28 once CASRHLVLDNEQFF TGTGCCAGCAGGCACTTGGTTTTAGACAATGAGCAGTTCTTC
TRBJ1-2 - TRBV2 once CASKVSNYGYTF TGTGCCAGCAAAGTTAGTAACTATGGCTACACCTTC
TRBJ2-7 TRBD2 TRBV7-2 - CASSLVFAGGREQYF TGTGCCAGCAGCTTAGTGTTCGCGGGAGGGCGTGAGCAGTACTTC
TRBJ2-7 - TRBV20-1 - CIIPKSGEQYF TGCATTATCCCAAAGTCAGGCGAGCAGTACTTC
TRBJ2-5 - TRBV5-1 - CASSLEEETQYF TGCGCCAGCAGCTTGGAAGAAGAGACCCAGTACTTC
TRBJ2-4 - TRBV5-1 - CASSLGREGVPKNIQYF TGCGCCAGCAGCTTGGGAAGGGAAGGGGTTCCCAAAAACATTCAGTACTTC
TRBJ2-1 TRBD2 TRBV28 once CASSFGLAGGPREQFF TGTGCCAGCAGTTTTGGTCTAGCGGGAGGGCCACGTGAGCAGTTCTTC
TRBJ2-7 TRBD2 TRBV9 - CASSGRTSVTKQSSYEQYF TGTGCCAGCAGCGGGAGGACTAGCGTCACCAAGCAAAGCTCCTACGAGCAGTACTTC
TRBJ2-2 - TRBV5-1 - CASSLVGGMTGELFF TGCGCCAGCAGCTTGGTCGGCGGGATGACCGGGGAGCTGTTTTTT
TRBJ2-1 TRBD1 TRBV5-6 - CASSPRDRLFYEQFF TGTGCCAGCAGCCCCCGGGACAGATTATTTTATGAGCAGTTCTTC
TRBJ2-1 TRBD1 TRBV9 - CASSVEQGVEQFF TGTGCCAGCAGCGTAGAACAGGGGGTTGAGCAGTTCTTC
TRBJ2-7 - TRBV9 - CASSVGSSYEQYF TGTGCCAGCAGCGTAGGCAGCTCCTACGAGCAGTACTTC
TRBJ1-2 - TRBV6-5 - CASSNPTALYGYTF TGTGCCAGCAGTAATCCGACAGCTCTCTATGGCTACACCTTC
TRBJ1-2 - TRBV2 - CASSGALYGYTF TGTGCCAGCAGTGGGGCCCTTTATGGCTACACCTTC
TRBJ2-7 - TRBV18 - CASSPRTGEQYF TGTGCCAGCTCACCACGAACAGGCGAGCAGTACTTC
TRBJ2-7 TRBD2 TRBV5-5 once CASGEGFITPYTYEQYF TGTGCCAGCGGGGAGGGTTTCATAACCCCCTATACATACGAGCAGTACTTC
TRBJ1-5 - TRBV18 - CASSRGGNQPQHF TGTGCCAGCTCACGAGGGGGAAATCAGCCCCAGCATTTT
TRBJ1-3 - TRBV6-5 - CASSYGSSGNTIYF TGTGCCAGCAGTTACGGGAGCTCTGGAAACACCATATATTTT
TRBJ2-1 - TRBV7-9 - CASSLQGRTEQFF TGTGCCAGCAGCCTCCAAGGCAGGACAGAGCAGTTCTTC
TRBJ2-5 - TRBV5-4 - CASSLELTDETQYF TGTGCCAGCAGCTTGGAGCTGACTGACGAGACCCAGTACTTC
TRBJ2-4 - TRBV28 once CASSFYDRVLAKNIQYF TGTGCCAGCAGTTTCTACGACAGAGTATTAGCCAAAAACATTCAGTACTTC
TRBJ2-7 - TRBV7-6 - CASSLGAGTGTYEQYF TGTGCCAGCAGCTTAGGCGCCGGGACTGGGACCTACGAGCAGTACTTC
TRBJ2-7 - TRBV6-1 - CASSEKLGRQGYEQYF TGTGCCAGCAGTGAAAAGTTAGGTAGGCAGGGGTACGAGCAGTACTTC
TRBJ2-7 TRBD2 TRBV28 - CASSTSKREIHEQYF TGTGCCAGCAGTACTTCCAAGCGGGAGATCCACGAGCAGTACTTC
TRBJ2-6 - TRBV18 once CASSRIVSGPSGANVLTF TGTGCCAGCTCCCGAATTGTATCAGGCCCCTCTGGGGCCAACGTCCTGACTTTC